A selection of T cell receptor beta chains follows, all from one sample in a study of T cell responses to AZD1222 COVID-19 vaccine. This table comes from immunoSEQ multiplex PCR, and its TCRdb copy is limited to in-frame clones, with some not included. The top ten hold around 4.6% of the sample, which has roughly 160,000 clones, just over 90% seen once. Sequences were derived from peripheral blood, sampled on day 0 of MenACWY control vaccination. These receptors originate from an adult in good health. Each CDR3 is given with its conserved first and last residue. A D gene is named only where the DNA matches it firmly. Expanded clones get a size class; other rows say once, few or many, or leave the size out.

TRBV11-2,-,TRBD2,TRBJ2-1,TGTGCCAGCAGCCCATTGAGTATCGGGAGGTTGAGGGACAATGAGCAGTTCTTC,CASSPLSIGRLRDNEQFF
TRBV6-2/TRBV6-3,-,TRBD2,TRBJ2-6,TGTGCCAGCAGTTGGGGACTAGCGGGGGCTGGGGCCAACGTCCTGACTTTC,CASSWGLAGAGANVLTF
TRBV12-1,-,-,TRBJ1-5,TGTGCCAGCAGCTTTGGGGTTAGCAATCAGCCCCAGCATTTT,CASSFGVSNQPQHF
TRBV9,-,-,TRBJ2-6,TGTGCCAGCAGCGTTTCCCCGTCTGGGGCCAACGTCCTGACTTTC,CASSVSPSGANVLTF
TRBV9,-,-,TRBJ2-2,TGTGCCAGCAGCGAGACAGTCACCGGGGAGCTGTTTTTT,CASSETVTGELFF
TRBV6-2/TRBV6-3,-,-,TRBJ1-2,TGTGCCAGCAGCTTAAGTCTGTCTAACTATGGCTACACCTTC,CASSLSLSNYGYTF
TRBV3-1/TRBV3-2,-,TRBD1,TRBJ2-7,TGTGCCAGCAGCTATAGGGACAGCTCCTACGAGCAGTACTTC,CASSYRDSSYEQYF
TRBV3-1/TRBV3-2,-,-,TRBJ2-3,TGTGCCAGCAGCCAAGGGGGAAGGGGAACGGCAGATACGCAGTATTTT,CASSQGGRGTADTQYF
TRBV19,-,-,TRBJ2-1,TGTGCCAGTACCACGCCTACAGTGTACAATGAGCAGTTCTTC,CASTTPTVYNEQFF
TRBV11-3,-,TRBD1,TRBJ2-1,TGTGCCAGCAGCTTAGTGTTAGGGGGCACCTACAATGAGCAGTTCTTC,CASSLVLGGTYNEQFF
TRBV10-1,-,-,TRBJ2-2,TGCGCCAGCATGTCCGGGGCGAACGGGGAGCTGTTTTTT,CASMSGANGELFF
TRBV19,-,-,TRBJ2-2,TGTGCCAGTAGTATTAGCGGTTACGGGGAGCTGTTTTTT,CASSISGYGELFF
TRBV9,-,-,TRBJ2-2,TGTGCCAGCACTCGAGGCCTGAGGGCCGGGGAGCTGTTTTTT,CASTRGLRAGELFF
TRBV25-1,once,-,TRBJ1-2,TGTGCCAGCAGACAGGACTCCGTACTGTATGGCTACACCTTC,CASRQDSVLYGYTF
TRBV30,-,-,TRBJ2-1,TGTGCCTGGGCTACGTTAGGCCTGGGTGAGCAGTTCTTC,CAWATLGLGEQFF
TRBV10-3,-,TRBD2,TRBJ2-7,TGTGCCATCAGGCGGGAGCGGAGGTACGAGCAGTACTTC,CAIRRERRYEQYF
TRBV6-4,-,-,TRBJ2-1,TGTGCCAGCAGTGACTCGAGCGCCAGCTCCTACAATGAGCAGTTCTTC,CASSDSSASSYNEQFF
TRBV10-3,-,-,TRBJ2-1,TGTGCCGTCTCACAAGGGAGGAATGAGCAGTTCTTC,CAVSQGRNEQFF
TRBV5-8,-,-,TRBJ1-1,TGTGCCAGCAGCCCGGGACCTCGGCTTACTGAAGCTTTCTTT,CASSPGPRLTEAFF
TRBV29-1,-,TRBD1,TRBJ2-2,TGCAGCGTTTCTTGGACAGGGGACACCGGGGAGCTGTTTTTT,CSVSWTGDTGELFF
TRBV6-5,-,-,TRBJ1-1,TGTGCCAGCAGCGTCCTGACAGTTAACACTGAAGCTTTCTTT,CASSVLTVNTEAFF
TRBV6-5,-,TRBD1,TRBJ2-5,TGTGCCAGCAGTTACTCAGTGACAGGGGGTGGAGAGACCCAGTACTTC,CASSYSVTGGGETQYF
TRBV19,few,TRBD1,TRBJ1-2,TGTGCCAGTAGTAAATGGGACAGGGGAACCTACACCTTC,CASSKWDRGTYTF
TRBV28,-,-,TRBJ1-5,TGTGCCAGCAGCTCAGGGATTGGCAATCAGCCCCAGCATTTT,CASSSGIGNQPQHF
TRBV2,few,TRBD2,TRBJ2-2,TGTGCCAGCAGTGAATTAGCGGGCACCGGGGAGCTGTTTTTT,CASSELAGTGELFF
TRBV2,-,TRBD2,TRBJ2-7,TGTGCCAGCAGATCCTTTAGGGGACTAGCGGGAGGTTCCTACGAGCAGTACTTC,CASRSFRGLAGGSYEQYF
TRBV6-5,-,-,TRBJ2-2,TGTGCCAGCAGTTACGGGGCGCCCAACACCGGGGAGCTGTTTTTT,CASSYGAPNTGELFF
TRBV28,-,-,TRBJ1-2,TGTGCCAGCAGTTTGAGAGTAGACAGCTACACCTTC,CASSLRVDSYTF
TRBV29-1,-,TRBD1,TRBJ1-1,TGCAGCGTTTTGGACAGGGGAACTGAAGCTTTCTTT,CSVLDRGTEAFF
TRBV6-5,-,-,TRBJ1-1,TGTGCCTCCTCTCAGGGGTCGATCTTTCAGGCTTTCTTT,CASSQGSIFQAFF
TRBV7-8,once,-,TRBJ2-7,TGTGCCAGCAGCCCCCGGGCGGTTTCTGTCTACGAGCAGTACTTC,CASSPRAVSVYEQYF
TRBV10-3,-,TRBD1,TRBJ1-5,TGTGCCATCAACCAGGGGGCAAATCAGCCCCAGCATTTT,CAINQGANQPQHF
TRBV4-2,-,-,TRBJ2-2,TGTGCCAGCAGCCGAGGAGGGAACGCGGGCACCGGGGAGCTGTTTTTT,CASSRGGNAGTGELFF
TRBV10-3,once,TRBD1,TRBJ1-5,TGTGCCATCAGTTCAGGGGGCCCCGATCAGCCCCAGCATTTT,CAISSGGPDQPQHF
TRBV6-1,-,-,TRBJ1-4,TGTGCCAGCAGTGAATTTAGACAGATTAATGAAAAACTGTTTTTT,CASSEFRQINEKLFF
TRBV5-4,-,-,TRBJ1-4,TGTGCCAGCAGCTTGGAGGGGGGGGTGAATGAAAAACTGTTTTTT,CASSLEGGVNEKLFF
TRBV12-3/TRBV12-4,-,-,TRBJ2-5,TGTGCCAGCAGAGTCGGGACAACGGAGACCCAGTACTTC,CASRVGTTETQYF
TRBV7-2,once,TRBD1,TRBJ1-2,TGTGCCAGCAGCTTGGGACAGGGTAACTATGGCTACACCTTC,CASSLGQGNYGYTF
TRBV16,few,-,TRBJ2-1,TGTGCCAGCAGCGGGGTTCCATCCTACAATGAGCAGTTCTTC,CASSGVPSYNEQFF